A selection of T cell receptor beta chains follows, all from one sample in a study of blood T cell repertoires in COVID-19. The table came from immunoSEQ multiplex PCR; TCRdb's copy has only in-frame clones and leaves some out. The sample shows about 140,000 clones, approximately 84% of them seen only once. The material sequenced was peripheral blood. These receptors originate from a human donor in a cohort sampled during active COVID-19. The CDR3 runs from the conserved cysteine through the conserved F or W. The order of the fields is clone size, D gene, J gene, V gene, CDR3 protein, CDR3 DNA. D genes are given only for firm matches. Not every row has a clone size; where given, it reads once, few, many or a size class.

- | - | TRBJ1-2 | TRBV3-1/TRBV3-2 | CASSPPGRSVNYGYTF | TGTGCCAGCAGCCCCCCCGGTCGGAGCGTTAACTATGGCTACACCTTC
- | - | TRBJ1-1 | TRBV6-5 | CASKVLGTGNTEAFF | TGTGCCAGCAAAGTTTTAGGCACGGGGAACACTGAAGCTTTCTTT
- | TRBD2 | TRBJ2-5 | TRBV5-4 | CASSEPGLEETQYF | TGTGCCAGCAGCGAGCCGGGACTAGAGGAGACCCAGTACTTC
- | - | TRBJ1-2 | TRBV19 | CASSIRGPAGEGYTF | TGTGCCAGTAGTATCCGAGGGCCCGCCGGGGAGGGCTACACCTTC
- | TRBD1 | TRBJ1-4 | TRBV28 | CASSRQGLGEKLFF | TGTGCCAGCAGTCGACAGGGGCTGGGTGAAAAACTGTTTTTT
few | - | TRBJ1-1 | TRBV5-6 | CASSRRWAGDNTEAFF | TGTGCCAGCAGCCGGAGGTGGGCAGGGGACAACACTGAAGCTTTCTTT
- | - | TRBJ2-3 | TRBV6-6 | CASSYGGGTDTQYF | TGTGCCAGCAGTTACGGGGGCGGCACAGATACGCAGTATTTT
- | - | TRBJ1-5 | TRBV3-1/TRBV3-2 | CASSQQGSRNQPQHF | TGTGCCAGCAGCCAACAGGGGTCGAGGAATCAGCCCCAGCATTTT
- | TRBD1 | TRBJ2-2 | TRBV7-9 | CASSFGTGDTGELFF | TGTGCCAGCAGCTTTGGGACAGGGGACACCGGGGAGCTGTTTTTT
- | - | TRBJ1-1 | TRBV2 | CASTEWRQTNTEAFF | TGTGCCAGCACCGAGTGGCGACAGACGAACACTGAAGCTTTCTTT
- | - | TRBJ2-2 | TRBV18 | CASSPPGQNTGELFF | TGTGCCAGCTCACCACCCGGACAGAACACCGGGGAGCTGTTTTTT
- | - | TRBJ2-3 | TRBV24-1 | CATSDFGGTKILQGSDTQYF | TGTGCCACCAGTGATTTTGGCGGTACTAAAATTCTTCAAGGCTCAGATACGCAGTATTTT
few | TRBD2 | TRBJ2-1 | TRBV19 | CASSIRSRTSGDEQFF | TGTGCCAGTAGTATCCGGAGCCGGACTAGCGGAGATGAGCAGTTCTTC
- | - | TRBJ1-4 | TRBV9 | CASSVSGSLEKLFF | TGTGCCAGCAGCGTAAGCGGGAGCTTAGAAAAACTGTTTTTT
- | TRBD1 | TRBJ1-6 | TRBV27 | CASSSNRGHSPLHF | TGTGCCAGCAGTTCGAACAGGGGGCATTCACCCCTCCACTTT
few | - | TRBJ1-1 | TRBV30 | CAWTKDSPLRWAFF | TGTGCCTGGACCAAGGACAGTCCTCTTAGATGGGCTTTCTTT
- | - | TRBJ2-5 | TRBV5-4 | CASSLGGAETQYF | TGTGCCAGCAGCTTGGGGGGCGCAGAGACCCAGTACTTC
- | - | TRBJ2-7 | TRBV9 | CASSVASEAPAQYF | TGTGCCAGCAGCGTAGCATCGGAGGCTCCCGCGCAGTACTTC
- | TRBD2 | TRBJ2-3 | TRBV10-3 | CAISGTSESTDTQYF | TGTGCCATCAGTGGGACTAGCGAAAGCACAGATACGCAGTATTTT
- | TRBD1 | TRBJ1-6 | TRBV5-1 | CASSFGQVSSPLHF | TGCGCCAGCAGCTTCGGACAGGTCAGTTCACCCCTCCACTTT
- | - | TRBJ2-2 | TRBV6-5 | CASSPQDAGTGELFF | TGTGCCAGCAGTCCTCAGGACGCGGGCACCGGGGAGCTGTTTTTT
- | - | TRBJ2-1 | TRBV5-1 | CASSSDTGSTFNEQFF | TGCGCCAGCAGCTCAGATACAGGATCCACTTTCAATGAGCAGTTCTTC
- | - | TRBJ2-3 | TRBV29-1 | CSVDRDKRKADTQYF | TGCAGCGTTGACCGGGACAAGAGAAAAGCAGATACGCAGTATTTT
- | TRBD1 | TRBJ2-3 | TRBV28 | CASSTGTALSTDTQYF | TGTGCCAGCAGTACGGGGACAGCTCTTAGCACAGATACGCAGTATTTT
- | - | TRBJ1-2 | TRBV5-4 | CASSLGPRQYGYTF | TGTGCCAGCAGCTTGGGGCCCCGACAGTATGGCTACACCTTC
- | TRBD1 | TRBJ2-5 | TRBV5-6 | CASSRQGPETQYF | TGTGCCAGCAGTCGACAGGGCCCTGAGACCCAGTACTTC
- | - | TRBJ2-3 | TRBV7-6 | CASSLARTVRGTQYF | TGTGCCAGCAGCTTAGCTAGGACTGTTCGCGGTACGCAGTATTTT